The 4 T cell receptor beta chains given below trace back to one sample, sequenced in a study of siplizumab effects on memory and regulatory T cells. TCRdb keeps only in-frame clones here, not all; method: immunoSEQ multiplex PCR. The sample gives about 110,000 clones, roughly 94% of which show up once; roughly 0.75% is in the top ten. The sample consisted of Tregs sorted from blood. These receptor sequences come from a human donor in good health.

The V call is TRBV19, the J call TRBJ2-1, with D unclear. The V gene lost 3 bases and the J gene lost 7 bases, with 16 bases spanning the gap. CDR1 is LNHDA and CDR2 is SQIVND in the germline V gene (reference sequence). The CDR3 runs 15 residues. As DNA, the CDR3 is TGTGCCAGTAGTATGAAGGGTTTGGGGTATAATGAGCAGTTCTTC. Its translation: CASSMKGLGYNEQFF.

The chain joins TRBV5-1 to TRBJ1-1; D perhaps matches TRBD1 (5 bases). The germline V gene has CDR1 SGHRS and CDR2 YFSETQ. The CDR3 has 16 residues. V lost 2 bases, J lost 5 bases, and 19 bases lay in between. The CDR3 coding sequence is TGCGCCAGCAGCTTCATTCAAGGGGACGGGAGGACTGAAGCTTTCTTT. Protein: CASSFIQGDGRTEAFF.

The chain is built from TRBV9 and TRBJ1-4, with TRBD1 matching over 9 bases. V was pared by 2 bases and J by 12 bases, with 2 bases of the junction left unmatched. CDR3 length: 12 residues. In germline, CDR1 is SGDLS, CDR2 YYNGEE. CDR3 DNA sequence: TGTGCCAGCAGCGTCGGGACAGGGCAACTGTTTTTT. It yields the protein CASSVGTGQLFF.

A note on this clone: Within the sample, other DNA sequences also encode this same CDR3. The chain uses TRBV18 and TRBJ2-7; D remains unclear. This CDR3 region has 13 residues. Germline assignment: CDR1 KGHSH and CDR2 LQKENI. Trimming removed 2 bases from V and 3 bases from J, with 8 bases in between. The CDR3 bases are TGTGCCAGCTCACCAGGCACCAGCTACGAGCAGTACTTC. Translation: CASSPGTSYEQYF.